This T cell receptor (beta chain) originates from a study of T cell repertoires in cytomegalovirus infection. On the study more broadly: An indication of both CMV infection and matching HLA type came from public TCR beta signatures.

The CDR3 runs to 15 residues. Trimming cost V 2 bases and J 0 bases, with 11 bases left between them. Per the germline V gene, CDR1 is SGHAT and CDR2 is FQNNGV. TCRdb reanalysed the reads using MiXCR and keeps one entry per CDR3 protein. The sample lists around 47,000 distinct CDR3 sequences, 20% seen once, with around three quarters in the top ten. This clonotype was counted a few times. The antigen is undetermined. Source: CD8+ T cells from cultured PBMCs, taken from culture after CMV antigen stimulation. The V gene is TRBV11-2, the J gene TRBJ2-7; D gene unclear. The source of this sequence is a human donor in good health (CMV status not recorded). Some clones in this sample may be carry-over from other donors' samples. CDR3 nucleotide sequence: TGTGCCAGCAGCTTACTGGGCTTTTTCTCCTACGAGCAGTACTTC. It translates to CASSLLGFFSYEQYF.